This is a list of T cell receptor beta chains from one sample in a study of cytomegalovirus exposure and HLA in healthy donors. Sequenced by immunoSEQ multiplex PCR; TCRdb stores in-frame clones only, minus some. The sample gives 180,000 or so clones, 76% of which show up once; 2% to 3% is in the top ten. Material: PBMCs. The origin of the receptors is a woman aged 25 to 39 in good health and CMV-seropositive. CDR3s include the opening cysteine and the closing phenylalanine or tryptophan. D genes are given only for firm matches. The listing skips clone size in some rows; elsewhere it reads once, few, many or a size class.

CDR3 length	D gene	clone size	V gene	J gene	CDR3 DNA	CDR3 protein
13	.	.	TRBV29-1	TRBJ2-7	TGCAGCGTTGAAGGGGACTCTCCCTACGAGCAGTACTTC	CSVEGDSPYEQYF
13	.	.	TRBV10-3	TRBJ2-7	TGCGCCATCAGTGAGTCGGCCACCTACGAGCAGTACTTC	CAISESATYEQYF
17	TRBD1	.	TRBV4-2	TRBJ2-3	TGTGCCAGCAGCCAAGTTCCGGGACAGGGGAGCACAGATACGCAGTATTTT	CASSQVPGQGSTDTQYF
14	TRBD1	.	TRBV9	TRBJ2-5	TGTGCCAGCAGCCCGCCAGGGGGCGAAGAGACCCAGTACTTC	CASSPPGGEETQYF
14	TRBD2	once	TRBV6-1	TRBJ2-3	TGTGCCAGCCGTTGGGGGGGGGACACAGATACGCAGTATTTT	CASRWGGDTDTQYF
14	TRBD1	.	TRBV19	TRBJ2-7	TGTGCCAGTAGTAAGGGACAGGGTTCCTACGAGCAGTACTTC	CASSKGQGSYEQYF
14	.	.	TRBV7-8	TRBJ1-6	TGTGCCAGCAGCTTACCAGGGGCGCCTTCACCCCTCCACTTT	CASSLPGAPSPLHF
14	TRBD2	few	TRBV7-2	TRBJ2-3	TGTGCCAGCAGCCCCACCGGGGGGTCAGATACGCAGTATTTT	CASSPTGGSDTQYF
15	TRBD2	.	TRBV7-8	TRBJ2-1	TGTGCCAGCAGCTCGGGACTAGCGGGGGGGCATGAGCAGTTCTTC	CASSSGLAGGHEQFF
16	.	.	TRBV4-3	TRBJ2-1	TGCGCCAGCAGCCAAGGCTGGCTAGGCAGGGGCGATGAGCAGTTCTTC	CASSQGWLGRGDEQFF
15	TRBD1	.	TRBV25-1	TRBJ1-2	TGTGCCAGCAGTGAAGGACAGGGAGGTGGCTATGGCTACACCTTC	CASSEGQGGGYGYTF
15	.	.	TRBV2	TRBJ1-4	TGTGCCAGCAGTGTTCGCGGGGTCGATCGTGAAAAACTGTTTTTT	CASSVRGVDREKLFF
15	TRBD2	few	TRBV5-1	TRBJ2-5	TGCGCCAGCAGCTCTAGCGGGAGGGGCCAAGAGACCCAGTACTTC	CASSSSGRGQETQYF
16	.	.	TRBV5-1	TRBJ2-1	TGCGCCAGCAGCTTGGCCGGAGGTGCCGCCTACAATGAGCAGTTCTTC	CASSLAGGAAYNEQFF
13	.	.	TRBV29-1	TRBJ1-4	TGCAGCGTTGTTGAGAGCCTAAATGAAAAACTGTTTTTT	CSVVESLNEKLFF
13	.	.	TRBV6-5	TRBJ2-7	TGTGCCAGCAGTTACCCCAGCTCCTACGAGCAGTACTTC	CASSYPSSYEQYF
14	.	.	TRBV27	TRBJ2-3	TGTGCCAGCAGTTTAGGGGGGGGCCGGGATACGCAGTATTTT	CASSLGGGRDTQYF
15	TRBD1	.	TRBV2	TRBJ2-7	TGTGCCAGCATTGACCTGACAGGGGGGGCGTACGAGCAGTACTTC	CASIDLTGGAYEQYF
15	.	.	TRBV9	TRBJ2-1	TGTGCCAGCAGCGCCCGGGAGCCCTCCTACAATGAGCAGTTCTTC	CASSAREPSYNEQFF
16	TRBD2	.	TRBV5-8	TRBJ2-5	TGTGCCAGCAGCTTGCGGGGGGGACCCTCCGGGGAGACCCAGTACTTC	CASSLRGGPSGETQYF
17	.	few	TRBV7-9	TRBJ1-2	TGTGCCAGCAGCTTATGGCCGACCCGGGACACTAACTATGGCTACACCTTC	CASSLWPTRDTNYGYTF
16	TRBD2	.	TRBV11-2	TRBJ2-7	TGTGCCAGCAGCTTAGAACTAGCGGGTCTGCCCTACGAGCAGTACTTC	CASSLELAGLPYEQYF
15	TRBD1	.	TRBV2	TRBJ1-4	TGTGCCAGCAGTGAACTCCCAGGGGGATTCGAAAAACTGTTTTTT	CASSELPGGFEKLFF
13	.	.	TRBV10-1	TRBJ2-3	TGCGCCAGCATATGGCGGAATCCCGGTACGCAGTATTTT	CASIWRNPGTQYF
16	TRBD2	.	TRBV5-5	TRBJ2-5	TGTGCCAGCAGCGTTGGACTAGCGGGGGCGGGGGAGACCCAGTACTTC	CASSVGLAGAGETQYF
10	.	.	TRBV29-1	TRBJ2-5	TGCAGCGGAGAGCAAGAGACCCAGTACTTC	CSGEQETQYF
16	TRBD2	.	TRBV5-4	TRBJ2-1	TGTGCCAGCAGCTTTAGCGGGGGGCACGCCTACAATGAGCAGTTCTTC	CASSFSGGHAYNEQFF
15	TRBD2	once	TRBV2	TRBJ2-2	TGTGCCAGCAGTGAGGGGGACTATTTAACCGGGGAGCTGTTTTTT	CASSEGDYLTGELFF
14	.	.	TRBV25-1	TRBJ1-4	TGTGCCAGCAGTGAGGTGGGCCCGAATGAAAAACTGTTTTTT	CASSEVGPNEKLFF
17	.	.	TRBV28	TRBJ1-6	TGTGCCAGCAGCAGGGACATCCTGAGCTCCTATAATTCACCCCTCCACTTT	CASSRDILSSYNSPLHF
14	.	.	TRBV5-1	TRBJ2-5	TGCGCCAGCAGCATTTTGACAGGACAAGAGACCCAGTACTTC	CASSILTGQETQYF
17	.	.	TRBV21-1	TRBJ2-7	TGTGCCAGCAGCAAAGAGGGCGCAGGGCGGATGACCTACGAGCAGTACTTC	CASSKEGAGRMTYEQYF
14	TRBD1	.	TRBV11-2	TRBJ2-7	TGTGCCAGCAGCTCCGGACAGGGGTACTACGAGCAGTACTTC	CASSSGQGYYEQYF
14	.	few	TRBV5-1	TRBJ2-7	TGCGCCAGCAGCTCCGGGCCCCCCGCGGGCGAGCAGTACTTC	CASSSGPPAGEQYF
16	TRBD1	.	TRBV5-1	TRBJ1-6	TGCGCCAGCAGCTCACCGAGCGGGACAGGGGGATCTCCCCTCCACTTT	CASSSPSGTGGSPLHF
19	TRBD2	.	TRBV15	TRBJ2-5	TGTGCCACCAGCACCCAAGGGACTAGCGGGGGGACACCTCAAGAGACCCAGTACTTC	CATSTQGTSGGTPQETQYF
13	TRBD1	.	TRBV7-2	TRBJ1-1	TGTGCCAGCAGCTTATTGGGACAGGGTGAAGCTTTCTTT	CASSLLGQGEAFF
14	.	.	TRBV5-4	TRBJ2-1	TGTGCCAGCAGCTTGGGGCCCTCTTACAATGAGCAGTTCTTC	CASSLGPSYNEQFF
14	.	.	TRBV5-4	TRBJ2-2	TGTGCCAGCAGCTCCGGGTCTAACACCGGGGAGCTGTTTTTT	CASSSGSNTGELFF
15	.	.	TRBV6-5	TRBJ2-7	TGTGCCAGCAGTTCCCCCGCGACATGGGTCTACGAGCAGTACTTC	CASSSPATWVYEQYF
13	.	few	TRBV6-1	TRBJ1-4	TGTGCCAGCAGTCGCGGGATTAATGAAAAACTGTTTTTT	CASSRGINEKLFF
19	TRBD1	.	TRBV28	TRBJ2-4	TGTGCCAGCAGCCTCACCGTGGACAGGGGGAGTCTAGCCAAAAACATTCAGTACTTC	CASSLTVDRGSLAKNIQYF
18	.	.	TRBV4-1	TRBJ1-6	TGCGCCAGCAGCCAAGAGGGGGGCCGGGGGGACTATAATTCACCCCTCCACTTT	CASSQEGGRGDYNSPLHF
11	.	.	TRBV23-1	TRBJ2-5	TGCGCCAGCGGGCACCGGGGGTTGGAGTACTTC	CASGHRGLEYF
15	.	.	TRBV7-9	TRBJ1-2	TGTGCCAGCAGCCTACGACATTCGTTAACCTATGGCTACACCTTC	CASSLRHSLTYGYTF
14	.	.	TRBV6-1	TRBJ1-1	TGTGCCAGCAGTAACAAGGGGGGGTTTGGCGAAGCTTTCTTT	CASSNKGGFGEAFF
15	.	.	TRBV28	TRBJ1-2	TGTGCCAGCAGTTGGGGACTTCCCAAACGAGGCGGCTACACCTTC	CASSWGLPKRGGYTF
14	.	.	TRBV5-6	TRBJ1-6	TGTGCCAGCAGCTTTCAGGGTGCATATTCACCCCTCCACTTT	CASSFQGAYSPLHF
11	.	.	TRBV10-3	TRBJ2-1	TGTGCCATCAGTGGCGTCAATGAGCAGTTCTTC	CAISGVNEQFF
17	.	.	TRBV19	TRBJ1-6	TGTGCCAGTAGTCGTGACCCGCAGGGAATGAGAAATTCACCCCTCCACTTT	CASSRDPQGMRNSPLHF
15	.	.	TRBV2	TRBJ1-6	TGTGCCAGCAGTTCCCGGGACAATCTTAATTCACCCCTCCACTTT	CASSSRDNLNSPLHF
14	.	.	TRBV5-8	TRBJ2-5	TGTGCCAGCGGACTGGGGTTACGTGGGAAGACCCAGTACTTC	CASGLGLRGKTQYF
12	.	few	TRBV29-1	TRBJ2-2	TGCAGCGTTATGGCCAACACCGGGGAGCTGTTTTTT	CSVMANTGELFF